These 30 T cell receptor beta chains were all obtained from the same sample, sequenced in a study of blood T cell repertoires in COVID-19. Profiling relied on immunoSEQ multiplex PCR, and the TCRdb table lists in-frame clones only, not all of them. The sample records roughly 320,000 clones, approximately 85% being singletons. The sequenced material came from peripheral blood. The receptors stem from a human donor in a cohort sampled during active COVID-19.

Concerning this clone: Other DNA sequences in this sample translate to the same CDR3. The V and J genes are TRBV6-5 and TRBJ1-2, with TRBD1 matching 8 bases. V dropped 7 bases and J dropped 2; count of bases not matched to a gene: 0. The CDR3 is 12 amino acids. CDR1 and CDR2 (germline): MNHEY, SVGAGI. This CDR3 is CASTGGNYGYTF. CDR3 DNA: TGTGCCAGCACAGGGGGCAACTATGGCTACACCTTC.

V and J are TRBV6-5 and TRBJ1-4, with TRBD1 as a possible D gene (6 bases). Germline CDR1 reads MNHEY; CDR2 reads SVGAGI. V gave up 2 bases and J gave up 4 bases, with 11 bases separating them. This CDR3 is 15 amino acids long. CDR3 nucleotide sequence: TGTGCCAGCAGTTACGGTCAGGGGTATAATGAAAAACTGTTTTTT. Its translation is CASSYGQGYNEKLFF.

V usage is TRBV25-1 and J usage is TRBJ2-7; D ambiguous. This CDR3 spans 13 amino acids. CDR1 and CDR2 from the germline V gene are MGHDK and SYGVNS. Trimming shortened V by 2 bases and J by 2 bases, and 7 bases separated the two germline ends. As DNA, the CDR3 is TGTGCCAGCAGTGAAGGCGGTCCCTACGAGCAGTACTTC. Protein product: CASSEGGPYEQYF.

This chain uses TRBV7-3 with TRBJ2-3, with 11 bases matching TRBD2. Germline V CDR1 and CDR2: SGHTA, FQGTGA. Germline trimming cut 1 base from V and 1 base from J; bases unmatched to any gene: 4. The CDR3 length is 17 residues. CDR3 sequence reads: CASSLRGTSGRTDTQYF. The CDR3 DNA reads as TGTGCCAGCAGCTTAAGAGGGACTAGCGGACGCACAGATACGCAGTATTTT. The whole variable domain, filled in from reference TRBV7-3 and TRBJ2-3, reads GAGVSQTPSNKVTEKGKYVELRCDPISGHTALYWYRQSLGQGPEFLIYFQGTGAADDSGLPNDRFFAVRPEGSVSTLKIQRTERGDSAVYLCASSLRGTSGRTDTQYFGPGTRLTVL.

This clone was counted once. The chain joins TRBV13 to TRBJ1-4; D is unclear. From germline, CDR1 is PRHDT and CDR2 FYEKMQ (reference sequence). The V end was cut by 10 bases, the J end by 5 bases, with 14 bases between. This CDR3 region has 13 residues. As DNA, the CDR3 is TGTGCCACCCAGAGGCAGCGAAATGAAAAACTGTTTTTT. Amino acids: CATQRQRNEKLFF. Based on the CDR3 plus reference TRBV13 and TRBJ1-4, the full variable domain is AAGVIQSPRHLIKEKRETATLKCYPIPRHDTVYWYQQGPGQDPQFLISFYEKMQSDKGSIPDRFSAQQFSDYHSELNMSSLELGDSALYFCATQRQRNEKLFFGSGTQLSVL.

V gene TRBV12-3 or TRBV12-4 combines with J gene TRBJ1-3, with D unresolved. V was cut by 5 bases and J by 4 bases, with 9 bases left in between. The CDR3 runs to 13 residues. CDR3 in amino acids: CASSPSPGNTIYF. CDR3 DNA: TGTGCCAGCAGTCCCTCCCCCGGAAACACCATATATTTT.

The genes are TRBV19 and TRBJ1-1; no clear D. The V end was cut by 3 bases, the J end by 0 bases, with 8 bases between. Per germline, CDR1 LNHDA and CDR2 SQIVND (reference sequence). The CDR3 runs to 14 residues. The CDR3 loop is CASSITELNTEAFF. In DNA form, the CDR3 reads TGTGCCAGTAGTATTACTGAATTGAACACTGAAGCTTTCTTT.

This rearrangement joins TRBV6-2 or TRBV6-3 to TRBJ1-6; no firm D call. CDR1 and CDR2 from the germline V gene are MNHEY and SVGEGT. The CDR3 has 17 residues. V was shortened by 4 bases and J by 5 bases, with 18 bases between the two germline ends. DNA of the CDR3: TGTGCCAGCAGTTTAAGTGGGAGTCCCACTAATAATTCACCCCTCCACTTT. This translates into CASSLSGSPTNNSPLHF.

The gene calls are TRBV6-6 and TRBJ1-5, with D tentatively TRBD1 (6 bases). The CDR3 sequence is 15 residues long. Trimming stripped 5 bases from V and 0 bases from J, with 11 bases between. CDR1 and CDR2 from the germline V gene are MNHNY and SVGAGI (reference sequence). The CDR3 DNA sequence: TGTGCCAGCAGTACCGGGACATATAGCAATCAGCCCCAGCATTTT. Its protein product is CASSTGTYSNQPQHF.

This chain connects TRBV18 to TRBJ2-1, with TRBD1 as a possible D gene (5 bases). The length of the CDR3 is 15 residues. Germline V lookup: CDR1 KGHSH, CDR2 LQKENI. Trimming removed 2 bases at V and 4 bases at J, with 12 bases between. The CDR3: CASSPTGQGYNEQFF. CDR3 bases: TGTGCCAGCTCACCAACAGGTCAAGGGTACAATGAGCAGTTCTTC.

This rearrangement joins TRBV4-2 to TRBJ2-1; TRBD2 matches at 11 bases. V shed 4 bases, J shed 4 bases, and the junction held 3 bases outside the gene matches. Germline CDR1 and CDR2: LGHNA and YNFKEQ. The length of the CDR3 is 15 residues. The CDR3 DNA reads as TGTGCCAGCAGCCTTAGCGGGGGGGTTTACAATGAGCAGTTCTTC. Its protein product is CASSLSGGVYNEQFF.

The rearrangement links TRBV11-2 to TRBJ2-7; D is possibly TRBD2 (6 bases). In germline, CDR1 is SGHAT, CDR2 FQNNGV. There are 12 residues in the CDR3. Trimming pared 8 bases from V and 4 bases from J, leaving 12 bases between. The CDR3 sequence is CASGSEGYEQYF. The CDR3 DNA reads TGTGCCAGCGGTTCGGAGGGATACGAGCAGTACTTC.

The rearrangement links TRBV6-5 to TRBJ2-2, with a weak D call TRBD1 (6 bases). Trimming took 4 bases from V and 4 from J, leaving 13 bases between them. Germline V gene sequence: CDR1 MNHEY, CDR2 SVGAGI. The CDR3 totals 15 residues. CDR3 region: CASSSSDRRTGELFF. In DNA, the CDR3 is TGTGCCAGCAGTTCCTCCGACAGGCGCACCGGGGAGCTGTTTTTT.

This chain connects TRBV5-6 to TRBJ1-6; tentatively, D is TRBD1 (5 bases). Germline lookup yields CDR1 SGHDT and CDR2 YYEEEE. V was clipped by 3 bases and J by 8 bases, with 18 bases between them. The CDR3 contains 16 residues. CDR3: CASSSLDRSDDSPLHF. As DNA, the CDR3 is TGTGCCAGCAGCTCTCTAGACAGATCAGACGATTCACCCCTCCACTTT. Full variable domain (missing parts from reference TRBV5-6 and TRBJ1-6): DAGVTQSPTHLIKTRGQQVTLRCSPKSGHDTVSWYQQALGQGPQFIFQYYEEEERQRGNFPDRFSGHQFPNYSSELNVNALLLGDSALYLCASSSLDRSDDSPLHFGNGTRLTVT.

The chain is built from TRBV15 and TRBJ1-4; 10 bases are shared with TRBD1. The CDR3 has 17 residues. V shed 4 bases and J 0 bases; nucleotides not matched to a gene: 5. Germline V gene sequence: CDR1 LNHNV, CDR2 YYDKDF (reference sequence). This CDR3 is CATSKWTGGTTNEKLFF. In DNA form, the CDR3 reads TGTGCCACCAGCAAGTGGACAGGGGGAACAACTAATGAAAAACTGTTTTTT.

The chain carries TRBV18 and TRBJ2-7, with 8 bases aligning to TRBD2. V gave up 2 bases and J gave up 3 bases; unmatched junction bases: 9. Germline V gene lookup returns CDR1 KGHSH and CDR2 LQKENI. There are 16 residues in the CDR3. The DNA of the CDR3 is TGTGCCAGCTCACCATGGGAGCGGGGGTTAAACTACGAGCAGTACTTC. Amino acid sequence: CASSPWERGLNYEQYF.

V gene TRBV6-1 combines with J gene TRBJ2-2; perhaps TRBD2 as D (7 bases). Trimming took 1 base from V and 0 from J, leaving 15 bases between them. The CDR3 is 18 residues long. Per the germline V gene, CDR1 is MNHNS and CDR2 is SASEGT. The CDR3: CASSEGGGPKANTGELFF. The CDR3 DNA reads as TGTGCCAGCAGTGAAGGGGGGGGGCCGAAGGCGAACACCGGGGAGCTGTTTTTT.

V is TRBV7-9 and J is TRBJ2-7; 11 bases are a match to TRBD1. J was trimmed by 7 bases and V by 0 bases; bases with no gene match: 2. The germline V gene has CDR1 SEHNR and CDR2 FQNEAQ (reference sequence). This CDR3 has 14 amino acids. In nucleotides, the CDR3 is TGTGCCAGCAGCTTAGCGGGACAGGGGGATGAGCAGTACTTC. It translates to CASSLAGQGDEQYF.

The chain recombines TRBV14 with TRBJ1-5; TRBD1 is a possible D gene (5 bases). The CDR3 covers 14 residues. CDR1 is SGHDN and CDR2 is FVKESK in the germline V gene. V lost 3 bases, J lost 3 bases, and 9 bases lay in between. CDR3 nucleotides: TGTGCCAGCAGCCAGCGGGGGAACAATCAGCCCCAGCATTTT. It yields the protein CASSQRGNNQPQHF.

The chain recombines TRBV6-6 with TRBJ1-3, with no clear D. The V end was cut by 2 bases, the J end by 4 bases, with 3 bases between. This CDR3 comprises 12 residues. Germline CDR1 and CDR2: MNHNY and SVGAGI (reference sequence). The DNA of the CDR3 is TGTGCCAGCAGTTACCGGGGAAACACCATATATTTT. It encodes CASSYRGNTIYF.

This clone was recorded only once. Additional DNA sequences in this sample encode the identical CDR3. The CDR3 loop is CASSYQGYGYTF. DNA for the CDR3: TGTGCCAGCAGTTACCAGGGATATGGCTACACCTTC. This chain connects TRBV6-5 to TRBJ1-2; a possible D gene is TRBD1 (5 bases). The CDR3 runs to 12 residues. Per germline, CDR1 MNHEY and CDR2 SVGAGI. Trimming cost V 2 bases and J 5 bases, with 6 bases left between them.

The rearrangement uses TRBV3-1 (or the pseudogene TRBV3-2) and TRBJ1-2; a possible D gene is TRBD1 (6 bases). The CDR3 consists of 14 residues. Germline V gene data show CDR1 as LGHDT and CDR2 as YNNKEL (reference sequence). V was trimmed by 5 bases and J by 4 bases, leaving 14 bases between them. CDR3 nucleotide sequence: TGTGCCAGCAGCGCCTCCGGGACACTCTATGGCTACACCTTC. Encoded protein: CASSASGTLYGYTF.

This clone was found a few times. V and J are TRBV4-2 and TRBJ2-5, with TRBD2 as a possible D gene (6 bases). V was cut by 3 bases and J by 0 bases, with 8 bases left in between. This CDR3 is 14 amino acids long. Germline CDR1 LGHNA, CDR2 YNFKEQ. Written as DNA, the CDR3 is TGTGCCAGCAGCCAGCGACTAGACCAAGAGACCCAGTACTTC. Amino acids: CASSQRLDQETQYF.

This chain links TRBV5-5 with TRBJ2-7; TRBD1 matches 8 bases. This CDR3 comprises 16 residues. V lost 0 bases, J lost 0 bases, and 5 bases stayed unmatched. Germline-derived CDR1 and CDR2 are SGHKS and YYEKEE (reference sequence). DNA of the CDR3: TGTGCCAGCAGCTTGGACCGGGACAGGCACTCCTACGAGCAGTACTTC. This codes for CASSLDRDRHSYEQYF.

V and J are TRBV2 and TRBJ2-7; the D gene is possibly TRBD2 (5 bases). Germline values: CDR1 SNHLY, CDR2 FYNNEI. This CDR3 region has 12 residues. Trimming shortened V by 6 bases and J by 4 bases, and 10 bases separated the two germline ends. CDR3 DNA sequence: TGTGCCAGCAGGATGGGAGTGTACGAGCAGTACTTC. Translated, it gives CASRMGVYEQYF.

This chain's CDR3 is CASSPSFHEQYF. The CDR3 DNA reads TGTGCCAGCAGTCCCAGTTTCCACGAGCAGTACTTC. The chain links TRBV12-3 or TRBV12-4 to TRBJ2-7; D gene ambiguous. V was clipped by 5 bases and J by 5 bases, with 10 bases between them. There are 12 residues in the CDR3.

The genes are TRBV10-2 and TRBJ2-3, with D possibly matching TRBD2 (7 bases). Germline CDR1 WSHSY, CDR2 SAAADI. V lost 6 bases, J lost 0 bases, and 13 bases lay in between. The CDR3 consists of 15 residues. Here the CDR3 reads CASRWGGASTDTQYF. As DNA, the CDR3 is TGCGCCAGCAGGTGGGGGGGCGCGAGCACAGATACGCAGTATTTT.

The V and J genes are TRBV5-1 and TRBJ2-7; TRBD1 aligns across 10 bases. Germline CDR1 SGHRS, CDR2 YFSETQ. The CDR3 is made up of 14 amino acids. V trimming: 4 bases; J trimming: 6 bases; junction bases outside the gene matches: 7. DNA for the CDR3: TGCGCCAGCAGCGCGACAGGGGGCCCCCTCGAGCAGTACTTC. Translated: CASSATGGPLEQYF.

The CDR3 loop is CASGFATGSNQPQHF. The DNA for the CDR3 is TGTGCTAGTGGTTTTGCGACAGGGTCAAATCAGCCCCAGCATTTT. The rearrangement joins TRBV12-5 to TRBJ1-5, with 7 bases matching TRBD1. This CDR3 has 15 amino acids. Germline CDR1 reads LGHNT; CDR2 reads FRNRAP. V was clipped by 3 bases and J by 4 bases; unmatched bases: 6.

This clone was picked up a small number of times. The chain uses TRBV5-1 and TRBJ2-2; 10 bases agree with TRBD2. CDR1 and CDR2 (germline): SGHRS, YFSETQ. The trim removed 4 bases at V and 4 bases at J, leaving 10 bases unmatched. The CDR3 consists of 17 residues. For the CDR3, the DNA is TGCGCCAGCAGCCCAGTCCCAGCGGGGGGGCTCACCGGGGAGCTGTTTTTT. It codes for CASSPVPAGGLTGELFF.